Listed here is a single TCR beta chain. The antigen is unknown. The entry originates in a study of T cell responses to AZD1222 COVID-19 vaccine. The study, taken as a whole, reports: Females made up more of the donors, who were largely white British, and clonal diversity may have come out too low. Spike-specific TCR breadth and depth grew following two AZD1222 doses. At baseline, just a handful of AZD1222 recipients tested seropositive. Repertoire sampling happened only post peak T cell response.

The ends lost 4 bases at V and 6 bases at J; junction bases unmatched: 5. The CDR3 is 14 amino acids. In germline, CDR1 is KGHDR, CDR2 SFDVKD. Only in-frame clones appear in the TCRdb table, and some are missing; sequencing was by immunoSEQ multiplex PCR. Among 120,000 or so clones listed, 75% to 90% were seen once. Sequences were derived from peripheral blood, sampled on day 0 of MenACWY control vaccination. The chain combines TRBV24-1 with TRBJ2-3, with 8 bases that match TRBD1. This sequence originates from an adult in good health. The CDR3 reads CATSEAGTGDTQYF. CDR3 DNA: TGTGCCACCAGTGAAGCCGGGACAGGCGATACGCAGTATTTT.